These T cell receptor beta chains were read from a single sample in a study of blood T cell repertoires in COVID-19. Generated by immunoSEQ multiplex PCR, the TCRdb table keeps only in-frame clones and is missing some. Altogether 200,000 or so clones are present, 70% to 90% being singletons, with the ten largest covering about 2.2%. The specimen was peripheral blood. The receptor source for this set is a woman in her fifties or sixties with acute or convalescent COVID-19. The CDR3 runs from the conserved cysteine through the conserved F or W. A D gene is named only where the DNA matches it firmly. Rows may omit the clone size; those that give it use once, few, many or a size class.

j_call,clone_size,v_call,cdr3_length,d_call,cdr3_aa,cdr3_nt
TRBJ2-1,once,TRBV9,15,.,CASSFGLLNLNEQFF,TGTGCCAGCAGCTTCGGACTACTCAATTTAAATGAGCAGTTCTTC
TRBJ2-5,.,TRBV24-1,15,TRBD1,CATTSSTGSEETQYF,TGTGCCACCACCTCCTCGACAGGGAGCGAGGAGACCCAGTACTTC
TRBJ2-7,.,TRBV7-8,13,.,CASSSGISLEQYF,TGTGCCAGCAGCTCCGGGATTTCGCTCGAGCAGTACTTC
TRBJ1-1,.,TRBV5-4,15,.,CASSLGAGGYTEAFF,TGTGCCAGCAGCTTGGGGGCAGGTGGTTACACTGAAGCTTTCTTT
TRBJ2-3,.,TRBV5-1,13,.,CASSQIPTDTQYF,TGCGCCAGCAGCCAAATCCCCACAGATACGCAGTATTTT
TRBJ1-1,.,TRBV30,15,TRBD1,CAWSPRDRSIPEAFF,TGTGCCTGGAGTCCTAGGGACAGATCGATCCCTGAAGCTTTCTTT
TRBJ1-2,.,TRBV7-2,12,.,CASSLQGYGYTF,TGTGCCAGCAGCCTACAGGGCTATGGCTACACCTTC
TRBJ2-1,.,TRBV5-1,15,TRBD2,CASRAGLAGGSEQFF,TGCGCCAGCAGAGCGGGACTAGCGGGAGGTAGTGAGCAGTTCTTC
TRBJ1-1,.,TRBV18,15,.,CASSPPRGAGTEAFF,TGTGCCAGCTCACCTCCTCGGGGGGCGGGCACTGAAGCTTTCTTT
TRBJ2-7,.,TRBV11-2,15,TRBD2,CASSSGLAGNYEQYF,TGTGCCAGCAGCTCTGGACTAGCGGGGAACTACGAGCAGTACTTC
TRBJ2-3,.,TRBV6-5,14,.,CASRGGGAADTQYF,TGTGCCAGCAGGGGTGGGGGGGCCGCAGATACGCAGTATTTT
TRBJ2-2,.,TRBV5-4,16,.,CASSYYGRGLTGELFF,TGTGCCAGCAGCTACTATGGGCGGGGCCTCACCGGGGAGCTGTTTTTT
TRBJ2-1,.,TRBV27,18,TRBD2,CASTKGTSGIGSYNEQFF,TGTGCCAGCACAAAAGGGACTAGCGGGATTGGATCCTACAATGAGCAGTTCTTC
TRBJ1-4,.,TRBV5-6,14,.,CASSLNWSGEKLFF,TGTGCCAGCAGCTTGAACTGGTCAGGGGAAAAACTGTTTTTT
TRBJ1-3,.,TRBV29-1,11,.,CSARVGDTIYF,TGCAGCGCAAGGGTCGGGGACACCATATATTTT
TRBJ1-6,.,TRBV2,17,.,CASSERAGSSYNSPLHF,TGTGCCAGCAGTGAGCGGGCCGGGAGCTCCTATAATTCACCCCTCCACTTT
TRBJ2-1,.,TRBV18,13,.,CASSPGQINEQFF,TGTGCCAGCTCACCAGGACAGATCAATGAGCAGTTCTTC
TRBJ2-7,.,TRBV3-1/TRBV3-2,14,TRBD2,CASSPSGGYYEQYF,TGTGCCAGCAGCCCTAGCGGGGGGTATTACGAGCAGTACTTC
TRBJ1-5,once,TRBV28,14,.,CASNGGLGNQPQHF,TGTGCCAGCAACGGAGGGCTTGGAAATCAGCCCCAGCATTTT
TRBJ2-3,.,TRBV3-1/TRBV3-2,15,.,CASSPQGLYTDTQYF,TGTGCCAGCAGCCCCCAGGGGTTATACACAGATACGCAGTATTTT
TRBJ2-7,.,TRBV20-1,16,TRBD2,CSASDTASGTAYEQYF,TGCAGTGCTAGTGATACGGCTAGCGGGACGGCTTACGAGCAGTACTTC
TRBJ2-7,few,TRBV19,14,.,CASSIQGSRGEQYF,TGTGCCAGTAGTATCCAGGGGTCCCGCGGGGAGCAGTACTTC
TRBJ1-6,few,TRBV18,16,.,CASSLTPSSYNSPLHF,TGTGCCAGCTCACTAACCCCGAGCTCCTATAATTCACCCCTCCACTTT
TRBJ1-2,.,TRBV6-5,16,TRBD1,CASSYSLQGALYGYTF,TGTGCCAGCAGTTACTCGCTCCAGGGGGCCCTTTACGGCTACACCTTC
TRBJ2-7,.,TRBV7-9,15,TRBD1,CASSLGQDPSYEQYF,TGTGCCAGCAGTTTAGGACAGGACCCCTCCTACGAGCAGTACTTC
TRBJ2-7,.,TRBV5-1,14,TRBD1,CASSIDRVGDEQYF,TGCGCCAGCAGCATAGACAGGGTAGGGGACGAGCAGTACTTC
TRBJ1-2,.,TRBV4-1,14,.,CASSPTAGLYGYTF,TGCGCCAGCAGCCCAACCGCAGGTCTCTATGGCTACACCTTC
TRBJ2-3,.,TRBV7-2,13,.,CASSFSSTDTQYF,TGTGCCAGCAGCTTTTCTAGCACAGATACGCAGTATTTT
TRBJ1-1,few,TRBV29-1,13,TRBD1,CSGLQGANTEAFF,TGCAGCGGGCTACAGGGGGCGAACACTGAAGCTTTCTTT
TRBJ2-7,once,TRBV5-1,20,TRBD2,CASSLWPGLAGRGELYEQYF,TGCGCCAGCAGCTTGTGGCCGGGACTAGCGGGACGAGGGGAACTCTACGAGCAGTACTTC
TRBJ2-1,once,TRBV9,17,TRBD2,CASSVPRSGSSYNEQFF,TGTGCCAGCAGCGTCCCACGTAGCGGGAGCTCCTACAATGAGCAGTTCTTC
TRBJ2-6,once,TRBV4-2,16,TRBD1,CASSLRDSPGANVLTF,TGTGCCAGCAGCTTGAGGGACAGCCCTGGGGCCAACGTCCTGACTTTC
TRBJ1-1,.,TRBV11-2,14,.,CASSLELQNTEAFF,TGTGCCAGCAGCTTAGAATTACAGAACACTGAAGCTTTCTTT
TRBJ1-2,.,TRBV28,13,.,CASTWSGRLGYTF,TGTGCCAGCACCTGGTCCGGGAGGTTAGGCTACACCTTC
TRBJ2-7,.,TRBV7-6,15,TRBD1,CASSLGDRGPYEQYF,TGTGCCAGCAGCTTAGGGGACAGGGGGCCCTACGAGCAGTACTTC
TRBJ2-7,.,TRBV19,14,TRBD2,CASSGGAGVNEQYF,TGTGCCAGTAGTGGGGGAGCGGGAGTGAACGAGCAGTACTTC
TRBJ2-2,.,TRBV27,15,.,CASRGGIGAAGELFF,TGTGCCAGTAGAGGGGGTATCGGGGCAGCCGGGGAGCTGTTTTTT
TRBJ2-7,.,TRBV3-1/TRBV3-2,15,.,CASSQYTGEFWEQYF,TGTGCCAGCAGCCAATATACAGGCGAGTTCTGGGAGCAGTACTTC
TRBJ2-1,.,TRBV11-2,15,.,CASSLGAGAYNEQFF,TGTGCCAGCAGCTTAGGGGCAGGGGCCTACAATGAGCAGTTCTTC
TRBJ1-2,.,TRBV7-2,15,.,CASRVRQDLNYGYTF,TGTGCCAGCAGGGTCCGACAGGACCTTAACTATGGCTACACCTTC
TRBJ1-1,many,TRBV5-1,15,.,CASRAGVGENTEAFF,TGCGCCAGCAGAGCTGGGGTAGGGGAGAACACTGAAGCTTTCTTT
TRBJ2-3,once,TRBV9,14,.,CASSVVVSAGTQYF,TGTGCCAGCAGCGTAGTGGTCTCCGCAGGGACGCAGTATTTT
TRBJ1-5,.,TRBV10-3,17,.,CAISESWGDPTHQPQHF,TGTGCCATCAGTGAGTCTTGGGGGGACCCCACCCATCAGCCCCAGCATTTT
TRBJ2-3,.,TRBV11-3,16,TRBD2,CASNGAGGSSTDTQYF,TGTGCCAGCAACGGGGCGGGGGGTTCTAGCACAGATACGCAGTATTTT
TRBJ2-1,.,TRBV11-2,16,.,CASSLDLGSSYNEQFF,TGTGCCAGCAGCCTTGACTTAGGGAGCTCCTACAATGAGCAGTTCTTC
TRBJ1-2,.,TRBV6-5,14,TRBD1,CASRRGQGVGGYTF,TGTGCCAGCAGGCGGGGACAGGGGGTTGGTGGCTACACCTTC
TRBJ2-7,.,TRBV30,13,TRBD2,CAWSRSGGGEQYF,TGTGCCTGGAGTAGGAGCGGGGGAGGAGAGCAGTACTTC
TRBJ1-3,.,TRBV15,15,.,CATSRDSGVGNTIYF,TGTGCCACCAGCAGAGATTCAGGGGTTGGAAACACCATATATTTT
TRBJ1-1,.,TRBV19,15,TRBD1,CASSPPDRGGTEAFF,TGTGCCAGTAGTCCGCCAGACAGGGGAGGTACTGAAGCTTTCTTT
TRBJ1-1,.,TRBV7-2,13,.,CASSTKWGPEAFF,TGTGCCAGCAGCACGAAGTGGGGCCCTGAAGCTTTCTTT
TRBJ1-6,.,TRBV11-3,17,.,CASSSNPDSSYNSPLHF,TGTGCCAGCAGCTCCAACCCCGACAGCTCCTATAATTCACCCCTCCACTTT
TRBJ2-7,.,TRBV11-2,16,.,CASRPIPNLRSYEQYF,TGTGCCAGCAGGCCAATTCCTAACCTCCGCTCCTACGAGCAGTACTTC